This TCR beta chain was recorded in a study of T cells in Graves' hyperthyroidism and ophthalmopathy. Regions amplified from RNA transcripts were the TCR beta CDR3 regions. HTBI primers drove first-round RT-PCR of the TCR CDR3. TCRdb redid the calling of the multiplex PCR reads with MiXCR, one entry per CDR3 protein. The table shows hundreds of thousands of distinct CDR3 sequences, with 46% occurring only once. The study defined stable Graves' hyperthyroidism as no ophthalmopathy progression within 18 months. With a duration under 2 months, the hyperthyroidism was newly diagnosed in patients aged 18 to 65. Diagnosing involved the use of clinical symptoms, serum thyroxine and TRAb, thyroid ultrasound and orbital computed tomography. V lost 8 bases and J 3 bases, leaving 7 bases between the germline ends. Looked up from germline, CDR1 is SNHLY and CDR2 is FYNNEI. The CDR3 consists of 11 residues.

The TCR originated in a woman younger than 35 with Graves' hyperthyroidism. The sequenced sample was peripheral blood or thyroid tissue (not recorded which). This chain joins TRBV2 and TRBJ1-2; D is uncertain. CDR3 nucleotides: TGTGCCAGCGCTACAGACTATGGCTACACCTTC. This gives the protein CASATDYGYTF.